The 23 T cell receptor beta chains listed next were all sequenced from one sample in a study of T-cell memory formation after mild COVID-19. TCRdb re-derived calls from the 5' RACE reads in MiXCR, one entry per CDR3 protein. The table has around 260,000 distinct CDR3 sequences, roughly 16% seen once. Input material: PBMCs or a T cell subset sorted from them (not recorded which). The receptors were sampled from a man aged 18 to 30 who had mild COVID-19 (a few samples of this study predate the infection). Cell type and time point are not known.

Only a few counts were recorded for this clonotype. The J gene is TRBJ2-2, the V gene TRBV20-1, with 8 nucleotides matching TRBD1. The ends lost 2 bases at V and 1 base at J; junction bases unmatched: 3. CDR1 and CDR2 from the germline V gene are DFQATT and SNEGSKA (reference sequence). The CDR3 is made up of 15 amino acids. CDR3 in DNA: TGCAGTGCTAGACCCGGGACAGGGAACACCGGGGAGCTGTTTTTT. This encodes CSARPGTGNTGELFF.

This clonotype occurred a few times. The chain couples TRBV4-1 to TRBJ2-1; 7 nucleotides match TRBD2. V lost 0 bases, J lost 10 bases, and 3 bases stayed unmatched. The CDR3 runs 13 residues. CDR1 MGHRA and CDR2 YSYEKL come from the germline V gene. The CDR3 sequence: CASSQDPAGEQFF. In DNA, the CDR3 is TGCGCCAGCAGCCAAGATCCAGCGGGGGAGCAGTTCTTC.

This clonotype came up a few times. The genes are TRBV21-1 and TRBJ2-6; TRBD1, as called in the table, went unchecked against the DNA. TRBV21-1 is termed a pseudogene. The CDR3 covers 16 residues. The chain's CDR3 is CASSLRTYSGANVLTF. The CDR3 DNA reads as TGTGCCAGCAGCTTACGGACATACTCTGGGGCCAACGTCCTGACTTTC.

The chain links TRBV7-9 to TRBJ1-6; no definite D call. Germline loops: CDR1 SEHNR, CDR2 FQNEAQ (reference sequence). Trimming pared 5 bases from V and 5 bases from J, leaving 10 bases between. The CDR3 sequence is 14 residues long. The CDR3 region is CASSKDGNNSPLHF. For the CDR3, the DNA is TGTGCCAGCAGCAAGGACGGCAATAATTCACCCCTCCACTTT.

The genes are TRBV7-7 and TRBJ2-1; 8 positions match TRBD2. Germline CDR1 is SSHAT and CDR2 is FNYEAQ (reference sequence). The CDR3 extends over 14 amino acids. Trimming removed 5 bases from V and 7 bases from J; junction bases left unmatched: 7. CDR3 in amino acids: CASSNGGAVNEQFF. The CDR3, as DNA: TGTGCCAGCAGCAACGGGGGGGCCGTGAATGAGCAGTTCTTC. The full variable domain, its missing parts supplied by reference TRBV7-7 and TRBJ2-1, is GAGVSQSPRYKVTKRGQDVTLRCDPISSHATLYWYQQALGQGPEFLTYFNYEAQPDKSGLPSDRFSAERPEGSISTLTIQRTEQRDSAMYRCASSNGGAVNEQFFGPGTRLTVL.

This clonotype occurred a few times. CDR3 sequence: CASSSAGTGSEKLFF. The CDR3 nucleotides read TGTGCCAGCAGCTCCGCCGGGACAGGGTCTGAAAAACTGTTTTTT. V usage is TRBV7-9 and J usage is TRBJ1-4, with 9 bases fitting TRBD1. The CDR3 covers 15 residues. J gave up 7 bases and V 4 bases, and 7 bases lay outside the gene matches. From germline, CDR1 is SEHNR and CDR2 FQNEAQ (reference sequence).

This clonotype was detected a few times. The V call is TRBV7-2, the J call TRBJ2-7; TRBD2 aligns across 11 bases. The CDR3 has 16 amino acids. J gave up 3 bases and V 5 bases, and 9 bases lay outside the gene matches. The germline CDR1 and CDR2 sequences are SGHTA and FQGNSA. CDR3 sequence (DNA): TGTGCCAGCAGCAGCCCGGGACTAGCGGCTTACTACGAGCAGTACTTC. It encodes CASSSPGLAAYYEQYF.

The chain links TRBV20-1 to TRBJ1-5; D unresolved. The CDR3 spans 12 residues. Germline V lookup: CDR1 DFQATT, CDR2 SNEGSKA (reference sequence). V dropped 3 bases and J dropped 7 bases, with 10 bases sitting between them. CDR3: CSASEGGQPQHF. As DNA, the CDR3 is TGCAGTGCTAGCGAGGGAGGCCAGCCCCAGCATTTT.

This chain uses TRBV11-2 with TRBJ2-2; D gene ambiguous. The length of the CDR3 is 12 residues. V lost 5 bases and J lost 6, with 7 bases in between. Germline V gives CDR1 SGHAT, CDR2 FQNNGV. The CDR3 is CASSPMAGELFF. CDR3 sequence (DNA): TGTGCCAGCAGCCCAATGGCCGGGGAGCTGTTTTTT.

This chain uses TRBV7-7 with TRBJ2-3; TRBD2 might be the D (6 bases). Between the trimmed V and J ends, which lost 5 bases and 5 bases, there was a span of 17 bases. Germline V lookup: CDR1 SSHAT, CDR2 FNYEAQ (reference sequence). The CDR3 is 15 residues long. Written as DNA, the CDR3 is TGTGCCAGCAGCCCAGGACTACGGGGCGGAGATACGCAGTATTTT. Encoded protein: CASSPGLRGGDTQYF.

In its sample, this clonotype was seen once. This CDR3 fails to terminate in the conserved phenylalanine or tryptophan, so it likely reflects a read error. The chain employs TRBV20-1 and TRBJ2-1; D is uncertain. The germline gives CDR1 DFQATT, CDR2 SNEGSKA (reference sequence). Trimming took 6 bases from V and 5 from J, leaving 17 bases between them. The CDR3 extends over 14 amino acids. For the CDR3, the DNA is TGCAGTGCCTCGGACCGATTGGGCCACAATGAGCAGTTCGTC. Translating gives CSASDRLGHNEQFV.

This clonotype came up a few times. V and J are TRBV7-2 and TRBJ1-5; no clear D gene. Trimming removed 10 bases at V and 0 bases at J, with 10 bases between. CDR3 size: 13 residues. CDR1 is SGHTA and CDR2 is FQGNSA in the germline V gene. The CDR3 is CATRLDSNQPQHF. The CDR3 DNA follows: TGTGCCACCCGTCTCGATAGCAATCAGCCCCAGCATTTT.

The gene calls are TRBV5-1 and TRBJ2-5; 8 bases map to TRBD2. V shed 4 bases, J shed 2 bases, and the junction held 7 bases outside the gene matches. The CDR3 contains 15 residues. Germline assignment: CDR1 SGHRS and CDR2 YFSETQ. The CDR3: CASSPLAGQQETQYF. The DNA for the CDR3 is TGCGCCAGCAGCCCCCTAGCGGGTCAACAAGAGACCCAGTACTTC. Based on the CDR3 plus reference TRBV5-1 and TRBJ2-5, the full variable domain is KAGVTQTPRYLIKTRGQQVTLSCSPISGHRSVSWYQQTPGQGLQFLFEYFSETQRNKGNFPGRFSGRQFSNSRSEMNVSTLELGDSALYLCASSPLAGQQETQYFGPGTRLLVL.

The CDR3 reads CASSLPAGATDTQYF. CDR3 DNA: TGTGCCAGCAGCTTGCCCGCGGGGGCGACAGATACGCAGTATTTT. The rearrangement joins TRBV5-4 to TRBJ2-3, with D perhaps matching TRBD2 (7 bases). Germline V gene lookup returns CDR1 SGHNT and CDR2 YYREEE (reference sequence). V shed 1 base and J shed 3 bases, with 12 bases lying between them. The CDR3 loop spans 15 amino acids.

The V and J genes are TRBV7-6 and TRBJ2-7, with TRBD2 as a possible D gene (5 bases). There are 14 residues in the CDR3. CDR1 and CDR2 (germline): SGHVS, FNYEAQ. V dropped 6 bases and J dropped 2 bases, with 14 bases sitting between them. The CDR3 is CASSLGGRAYEQYF. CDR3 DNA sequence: TGTGCCAGCAGTTTGGGTGGGCGGGCCTACGAGCAGTACTTC.

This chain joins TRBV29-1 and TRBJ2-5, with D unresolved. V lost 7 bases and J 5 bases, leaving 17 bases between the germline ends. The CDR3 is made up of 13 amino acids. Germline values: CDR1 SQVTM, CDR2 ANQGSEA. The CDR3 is CSADSYRMETQYF. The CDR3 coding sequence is TGCAGCGCTGACTCGTATAGGATGGAGACCCAGTACTTC.

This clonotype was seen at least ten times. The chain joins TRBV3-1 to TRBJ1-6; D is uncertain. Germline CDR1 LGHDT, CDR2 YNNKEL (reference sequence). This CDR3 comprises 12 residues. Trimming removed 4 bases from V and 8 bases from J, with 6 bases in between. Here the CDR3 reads CASSLVDSPLHF. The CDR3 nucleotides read TGTGCCAGCAGCCTCGTAGATTCACCCCTCCACTTT.

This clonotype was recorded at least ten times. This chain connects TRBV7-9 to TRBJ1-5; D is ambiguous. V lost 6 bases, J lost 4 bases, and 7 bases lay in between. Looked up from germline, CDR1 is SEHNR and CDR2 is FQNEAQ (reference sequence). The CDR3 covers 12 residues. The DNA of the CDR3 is TGTGCCAGCAGTACCGGTAATCAGCCCCAGCATTTT. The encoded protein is CASSTGNQPQHF.

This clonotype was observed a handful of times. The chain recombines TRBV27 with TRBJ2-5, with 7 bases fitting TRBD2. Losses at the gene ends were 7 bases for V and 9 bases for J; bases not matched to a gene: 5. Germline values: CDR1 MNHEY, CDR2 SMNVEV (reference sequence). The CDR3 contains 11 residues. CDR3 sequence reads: CASTLGGAQYF. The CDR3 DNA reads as TGTGCCAGCACCCTGGGGGGGGCCCAGTACTTC.

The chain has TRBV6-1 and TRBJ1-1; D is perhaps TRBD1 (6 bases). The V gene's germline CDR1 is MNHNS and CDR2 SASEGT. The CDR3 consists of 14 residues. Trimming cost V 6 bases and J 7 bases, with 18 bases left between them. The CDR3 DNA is TGTGCCAGCAGCCGGGCGGGGGGCGCCGATGAAGCTTTCTTT. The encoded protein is CASSRAGGADEAFF.

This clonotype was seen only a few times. CDR3 nucleotide sequence: TGTGCCAGCAGTTCGCGGGGCGGTTCGGACATTCAGTACTTC. Amino acid sequence: CASSSRGGSDIQYF. This rearrangement joins TRBV28 to TRBJ2-4; possibly TRBD2 for D (6 bases). The germline V and J ends were trimmed by 4 bases and 8 bases, with 15 bases remaining between them. CDR3 size: 14 residues. Germline CDR1 and CDR2: MDHEN and SYDVKM.

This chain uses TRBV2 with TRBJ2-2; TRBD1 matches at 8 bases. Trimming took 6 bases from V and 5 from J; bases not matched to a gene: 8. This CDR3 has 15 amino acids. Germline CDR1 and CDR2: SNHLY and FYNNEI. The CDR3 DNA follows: TGTGCCAGCAGCCGACAGGGGAAGCGAACCGGGGAGCTGTTTTTT. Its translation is CASSRQGKRTGELFF.

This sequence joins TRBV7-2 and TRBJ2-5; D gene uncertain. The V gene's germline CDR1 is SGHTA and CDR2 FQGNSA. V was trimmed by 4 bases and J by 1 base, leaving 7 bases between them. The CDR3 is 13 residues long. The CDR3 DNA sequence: TGTGCCAGCAGCTACGTGGGCCAAGAGACCCAGTACTTC. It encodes CASSYVGQETQYF. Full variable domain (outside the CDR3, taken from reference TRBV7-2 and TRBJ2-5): GAGVSQSPSNKVTEKGKDVELRCDPISGHTALYWYRQSLGQGLEFLIYFQGNSAPDKSGLPSDRFSAERTGGSVSTLTIQRTQQEDSAVYLCASSYVGQETQYFGPGTRLLVL.